This T cell receptor beta chain was retrieved from a study of blood T cell repertoires in COVID-19. The wider study: There were acute and convalescent COVID-19 samples, and they came from the United States, Italy and Spain. In each case, the material was cDNA or gDNA derived from T cells, B-cell-depleted T cells, or PBMCs.

In germline, CDR1 is SGDLS, CDR2 YYNGEE. The CDR3 has 17 residues. The V gene lost 0 bases and the J gene lost 1 base, with 11 bases spanning the gap. The method was immunoSEQ multiplex PCR; TCRdb's version includes in-frame clones alone and lacks a portion of them. Of around 360,000 clones in the sample, more than 70% are singletons; the top ten hold under 11%. Seattle's enrolled individuals joined amid active infection and were then monitored longitudinally. The sample consisted of peripheral blood. The receptor comes from a woman aged 25 to 39 with COVID-19, enrolled during active disease. The V and J genes are TRBV9 and TRBJ1-6; D might be TRBD1 (6 bases). CDR3 DNA sequence: TGTGCCAGCAGCGTAGAACAGGGAGAGTCCTATAATTCACCCCTCCACTTT. Amino acid sequence: CASSVEQGESYNSPLHF.